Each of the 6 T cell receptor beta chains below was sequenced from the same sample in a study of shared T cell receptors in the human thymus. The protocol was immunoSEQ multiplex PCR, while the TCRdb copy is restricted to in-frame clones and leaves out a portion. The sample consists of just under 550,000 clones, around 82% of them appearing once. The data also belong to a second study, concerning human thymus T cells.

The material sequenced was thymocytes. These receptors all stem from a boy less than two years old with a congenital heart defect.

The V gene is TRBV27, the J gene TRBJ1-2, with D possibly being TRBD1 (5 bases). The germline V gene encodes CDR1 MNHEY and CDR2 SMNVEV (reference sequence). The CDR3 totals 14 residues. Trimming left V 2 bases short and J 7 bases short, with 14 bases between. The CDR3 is CASSLGARGAGYTF. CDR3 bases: TGTGCCAGCAGTTTAGGGGCCAGAGGAGCTGGCTACACCTTC.

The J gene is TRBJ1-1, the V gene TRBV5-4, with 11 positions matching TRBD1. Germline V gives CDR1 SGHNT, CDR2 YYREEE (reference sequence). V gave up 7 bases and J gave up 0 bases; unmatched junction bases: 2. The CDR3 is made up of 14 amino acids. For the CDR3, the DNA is TGTGCCAGCGGACAGGGGGCCTTGAACACTGAAGCTTTCTTT. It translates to CASGQGALNTEAFF.

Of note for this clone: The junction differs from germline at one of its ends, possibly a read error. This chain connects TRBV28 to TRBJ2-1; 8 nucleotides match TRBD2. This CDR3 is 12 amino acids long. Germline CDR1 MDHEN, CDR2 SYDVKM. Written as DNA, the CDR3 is TGTGCCAGCAGTTTAAAGCGGGAGAATTCGATCTTC. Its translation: CASSLKRENSIF.

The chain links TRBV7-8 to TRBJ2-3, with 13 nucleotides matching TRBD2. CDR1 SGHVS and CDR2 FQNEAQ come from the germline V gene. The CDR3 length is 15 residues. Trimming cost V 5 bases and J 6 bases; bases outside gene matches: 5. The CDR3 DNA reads TGTGCCAGCAGCATTGGACTAGCGGGGGCCGATACGCAGTATTTT. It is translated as CASSIGLAGADTQYF.

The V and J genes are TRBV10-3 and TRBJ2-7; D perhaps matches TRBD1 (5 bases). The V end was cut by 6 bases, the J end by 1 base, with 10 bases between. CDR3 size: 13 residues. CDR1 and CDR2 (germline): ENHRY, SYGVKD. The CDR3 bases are TGTGCCATCAGAGAGGCAGGGTCCTACGAGCAGTACTTC. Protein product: CAIREAGSYEQYF.

DNA for the CDR3: TGTGCCAGCAGCTTAGCGGGTAGAGGGACAGGGTACGCCTACGAGCAGTACTTC. Translating gives CASSLAGRGTGYAYEQYF. The J gene is TRBJ2-7, the V gene TRBV7-6, with 9 bases matching TRBD1. The CDR3 contains 18 residues. Germline V gene lookup returns CDR1 SGHVS and CDR2 FNYEAQ. The trim removed 0 bases at V and 2 bases at J, leaving 11 bases unmatched.